A selection of T cell receptor beta chains follows, all from one sample in a study of T-cell reconstitution after alpha-beta-depleted transplantation in children. TCRdb recomputed calls from the PCR reads with MiXCR, one row per CDR3 protein. The sample lists around 340,000 distinct CDR3 sequences; approximately 12% were seen once. The sequences come from PBMCs, collected from the stem cell graft. These receptors originate from a human donor who donated a stem cell graft to a child with Fanconi anemia. The conserved cysteine and the conserved F or W are not part of the CDR3 here.

TRBJ2-1	TRBV12-3/TRBV12-4	ASSFGTGTGVNEQF
TRBJ1-5	TRBV15	ATSPIGRNQPQH
TRBJ2-1	TRBV6-2/TRBV6-3	ASSYANEQF
TRBJ1-1	TRBV5-1	ASSLAPGSETEAF
TRBJ2-5	TRBV28	ASSTADGGGETQY
TRBJ2-5	TRBV20-1	SVEDRVEETQY
TRBJ2-5	TRBV12-3/TRBV12-4	ASSLGALGSTQY
TRBJ2-1	TRBV5-1	ASSLPQTAYNEQF
TRBJ2-2	TRBV29-1	SVVGGTGELF
TRBJ2-1	TRBV6-5	ASNPLAGGSYNEQF
TRBJ2-7	TRBV4-3	ASSQDHASGGYYEQY